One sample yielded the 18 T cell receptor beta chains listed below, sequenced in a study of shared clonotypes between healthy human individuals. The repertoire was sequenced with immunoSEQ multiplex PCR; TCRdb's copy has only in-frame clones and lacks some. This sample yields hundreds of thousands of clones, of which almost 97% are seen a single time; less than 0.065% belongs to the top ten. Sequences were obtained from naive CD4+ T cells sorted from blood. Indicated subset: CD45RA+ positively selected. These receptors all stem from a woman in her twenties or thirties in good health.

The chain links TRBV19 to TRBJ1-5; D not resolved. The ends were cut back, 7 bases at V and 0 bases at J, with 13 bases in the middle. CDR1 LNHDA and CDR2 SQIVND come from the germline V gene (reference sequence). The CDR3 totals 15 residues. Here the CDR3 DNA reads TGTGCCAGTATCCGGGTCCACAATAGCAATCAGCCCCAGCATTTT. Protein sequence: CASIRVHNSNQPQHF.

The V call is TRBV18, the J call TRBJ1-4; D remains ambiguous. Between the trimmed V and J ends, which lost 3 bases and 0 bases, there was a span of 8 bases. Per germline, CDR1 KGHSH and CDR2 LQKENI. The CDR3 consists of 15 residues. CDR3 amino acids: CASSPRGATNEKLFF. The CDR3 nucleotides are TGTGCCAGCTCACCCCGGGGAGCAACTAATGAAAAACTGTTTTTT.

CDR3 DNA sequence: TGTGCCAGCAGTTTATACCCAACCGGGACCCAGTACTTC. Translated: CASSLYPTGTQYF. The V and J genes are TRBV27 and TRBJ2-5; D is uncertain. CDR1 MNHEY and CDR2 SMNVEV come from the germline V gene (reference sequence). The CDR3 has 13 residues. The ends were cut back, 1 base at V and 7 bases at J, with 10 bases in the middle.

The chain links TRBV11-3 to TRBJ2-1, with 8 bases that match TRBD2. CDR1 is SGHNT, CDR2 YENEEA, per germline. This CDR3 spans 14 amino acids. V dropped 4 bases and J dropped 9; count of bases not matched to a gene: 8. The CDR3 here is CASSSIAGNGEQFF. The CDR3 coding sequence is TGTGCCAGCAGCTCGATAGCGGGAAACGGTGAGCAGTTCTTC.

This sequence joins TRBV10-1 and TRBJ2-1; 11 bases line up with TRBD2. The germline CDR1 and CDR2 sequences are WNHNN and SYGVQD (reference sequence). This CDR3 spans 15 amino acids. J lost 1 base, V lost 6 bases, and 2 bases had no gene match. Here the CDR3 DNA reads TGCGCCAGCAGCGTAGCGGGAGGGTCCTACAATGAGCAGTTCTTC. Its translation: CASSVAGGSYNEQFF.

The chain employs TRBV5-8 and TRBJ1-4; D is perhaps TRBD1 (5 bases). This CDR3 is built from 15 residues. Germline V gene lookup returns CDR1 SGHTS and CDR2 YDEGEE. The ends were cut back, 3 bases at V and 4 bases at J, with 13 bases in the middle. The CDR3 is CASSWGSGSNEKLFF. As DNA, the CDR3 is TGTGCCAGCAGCTGGGGGTCTGGCAGTAATGAAAAACTGTTTTTT.

CDR3 residues: CASSFYYEQYF. CDR3 DNA: TGTGCCAGCAGTTTTTACTACGAGCAGTACTTC. This chain joins TRBV28 and TRBJ2-7; unclear D gene. This CDR3 has 11 amino acids. Germline values: CDR1 MDHEN, CDR2 SYDVKM. V was clipped by 3 bases and J by 3 bases, with 3 bases between them.

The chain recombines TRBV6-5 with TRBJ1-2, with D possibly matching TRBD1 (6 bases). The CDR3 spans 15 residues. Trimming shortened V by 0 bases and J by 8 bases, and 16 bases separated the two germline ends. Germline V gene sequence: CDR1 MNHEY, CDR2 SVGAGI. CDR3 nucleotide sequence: TGTGCCAGCAGTTACTCGAACAGGGCGAGGATAGGCTACACCTTC. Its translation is CASSYSNRARIGYTF.

CDR3 residues: CASSLGREGRGEQYF. The CDR3 coding sequence is TGTGCCAGCAGCTTAGGCCGGGAGGGCCGGGGCGAGCAGTACTTC. The V gene is TRBV7-9, the J gene TRBJ2-7; 8 bases line up with TRBD2. Germline V lookup: CDR1 SEHNR, CDR2 FQNEAQ (reference sequence). The trim removed 1 base at V and 6 bases at J, leaving 8 bases unmatched. The CDR3 loop spans 15 amino acids.

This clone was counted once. The CDR3 bases are TGTGCCAGCAGCCGAGGGGGGACAGCTACAGATACGCAGTATTTT. Protein sequence: CASSRGGTATDTQYF. The chain carries TRBV11-3 and TRBJ2-3; D may be TRBD1 (7 bases). The germline V gene has CDR1 SGHNT and CDR2 YENEEA. The V and J ends lost 5 bases and 3 bases respectively, with 15 bases between them. The CDR3 runs 15 residues.

The CDR3 nucleotides read TGTGCCAGCAGTTCGGATATTACCGGGCGGAAGACCCAGTACTTC. Translation: CASSSDITGRKTQYF. This sequence joins TRBV27 and TRBJ2-5; D unclear. This CDR3 has 15 residues. Trimming stripped 4 bases from V and 6 bases from J, with 18 bases between. CDR1 is MNHEY, CDR2 SMNVEV, per germline (reference sequence).

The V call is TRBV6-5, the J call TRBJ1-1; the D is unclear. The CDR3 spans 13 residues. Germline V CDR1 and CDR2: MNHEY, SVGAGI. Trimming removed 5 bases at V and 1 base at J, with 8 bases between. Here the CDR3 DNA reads TGTGCCAGCAGTCGACGGAAGAACACTGAAGCTTTCTTT. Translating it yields CASSRRKNTEAFF.

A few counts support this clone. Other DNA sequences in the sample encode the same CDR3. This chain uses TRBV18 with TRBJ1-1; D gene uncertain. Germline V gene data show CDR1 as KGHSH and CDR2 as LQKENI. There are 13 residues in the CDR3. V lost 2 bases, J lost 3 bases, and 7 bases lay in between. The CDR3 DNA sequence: TGTGCCAGCTCACCAGGGGAGGACACTGAAGCTTTCTTT. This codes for CASSPGEDTEAFF.

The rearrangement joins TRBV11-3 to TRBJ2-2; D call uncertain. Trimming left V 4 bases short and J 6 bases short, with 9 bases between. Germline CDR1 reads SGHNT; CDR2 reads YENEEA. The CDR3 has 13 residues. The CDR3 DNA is TGTGCCAGCAGCTACTTTGGTTCCGGGGAGCTGTTTTTT. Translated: CASSYFGSGELFF. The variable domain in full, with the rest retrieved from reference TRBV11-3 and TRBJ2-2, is EAGVVQSPRYKIIEKKQPVAFWCNPISGHNTLYWYLQNLGQGPELLIRYENEEAVDDSQLPKDRFSAERLKGVDSTLKIQPAELGDSAVYLCASSYFGSGELFFGEGSRLTVL.

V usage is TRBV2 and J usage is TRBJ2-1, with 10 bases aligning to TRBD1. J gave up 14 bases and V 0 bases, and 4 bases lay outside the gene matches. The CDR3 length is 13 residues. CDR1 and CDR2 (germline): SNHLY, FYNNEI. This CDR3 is CASSEAGTGVKFF. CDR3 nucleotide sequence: TGTGCCAGCAGTGAAGCGGGGACAGGGGTTAAGTTCTTC.

CDR3 loop: CASLAGDRETQYF. CDR3 bases: TGTGCCAGCCTAGCGGGAGATCGGGAGACCCAGTACTTC. This sequence joins TRBV6-6 and TRBJ2-5; TRBD2 matches 10 bases. Per germline, CDR1 MNHNY and CDR2 SVGAGI (reference sequence). J gave up 5 bases and V 8 bases, and 5 bases lay outside the gene matches. The CDR3 loop spans 13 amino acids.

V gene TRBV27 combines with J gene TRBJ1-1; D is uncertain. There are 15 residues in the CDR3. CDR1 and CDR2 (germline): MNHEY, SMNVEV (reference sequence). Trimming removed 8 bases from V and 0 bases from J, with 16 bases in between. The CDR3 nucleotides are TGTGCCAGCGCCTCCCTCGCCACACTGAACACTGAAGCTTTCTTT. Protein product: CASASLATLNTEAFF.

CDR3 loop: CAIRKGQTYEQYF. CDR3 nucleotide sequence: TGTGCCATCAGGAAGGGACAGACCTACGAGCAGTACTTC. The V gene is TRBV10-3, the J gene TRBJ2-5, with 7 bases identical to TRBD1. The DNA end is a closer match to TRBJ2-7, so the J assignment may be wrong. Germline loops: CDR1 ENHRY, CDR2 SYGVKD. The CDR3 runs 13 residues.